The present T cell receptor beta chain was sequenced within a study of immune evolution from preneoplasia to lung adenocarcinoma. Findings of the study overall: Later-stage lesions appeared to have more T cells, more diversity, less clonality. Top clone share appeared to fall from AAH through AIS, MIA, adenocarcinoma.

CDR1 and CDR2 from the germline V gene are MDHEN and SYDVKM. The CDR3 loop spans 13 amino acids. Between the trimmed V and J ends, which lost 3 bases and 0 bases, there was a span of 4 bases. On this clone: Its antigen is as yet unknown.

Clones were sequenced by immunoSEQ multiplex PCR, and TCRdb holds only the in-frame ones, with some missing. The sample contains roughly 5,200 clones, around four fifths of which appear only once. Between the mid-2010s and the late 2010s, patients underwent resection in Japan or China. The sequence was obtained from a person aged 50-75 years with lung adenocarcinoma. This rearrangement joins TRBV28 to TRBJ2-3; D not certain. Sequencing was done on a sample of FFPE normal lung tissue adjacent to the tumor. The CDR3 DNA is TGTGCCAGCAGTTTGGACAGCACAGATACGCAGTATTTT. Protein sequence: CASSLDSTDTQYF.